This T cell receptor beta chain was observed in a study of identical twins (TCRdb year 2016). For the study in its entirety: To test whether fetal clonotypes persist, this study deep-sequenced TCR alpha and beta repertoires from monozygotic twins, from unrelated adults of various ages, and from cord blood. To rule out contamination, the twin experiments were replicated at different times with different library preparation protocols.

Library generation was performed with 5' RACE. Sequenced on an Illumina HiSeq 2000. Template switching introduced a universal primer binding site; the final cDNA contained a unique molecular identifier, enabling accurate counting of TCR cDNA molecules. Specific primers in the conserved constant-segment region were used to synthesize first-strand cDNA for TCR alpha and beta chains. To control for contamination, every cDNA library carried two barcodes: a SMART-Mk sample barcode plus Illumina barcodes. Two successive PCR steps introduced TruSeq adapter sequences along with Illumina sample barcodes. Sequencing of the TCR alpha and beta cDNA libraries was done on the Illumina HiSeq platform using custom primers. The authors' analysis ran thus. Raw reads were processed with MiGEC to extract unique molecular identifiers, and MiXCR was used to determine CDR3 positions. For each individual, recombination models were inferred using an EM algorithm with the repgenHMM and IGoR tools. The analysis of shared clonotypes was done with the tcR package in R, with sharing normalized by the product of cloneset sizes. Out-of-frame nonproductive sequences were analyzed to study raw recombination free of thymic and clonal selection effects. TCRdb itself trimmed the public reads at Q25 with fastp, ran MiXCR and retained productive beta chains. CDR3 protein duplicates are merged, each entry listing the most common genes and DNA. What appears here as the V and J calls and clone size reflects TCRdb's work, not the paper's. A total of a few hundred thousand distinct CDR3 sequences appear in this sample, 9% to 15% of them only once. The ten largest make up just over 7% of the sample.

V ends up 0 bases short and J 2 bases short, with an unmatched junction base count of 13. From its cysteine to its phenylalanine, the CDR3 spans 17 amino acids. Only CDR3 DNA remains: 51 bases, in frame from the first base. As encoded in the germline V gene (reference sequence), CDR1 is DFQATT while CDR2 is SNEGSKA. As to this clonotype: It has no known antigen specificity. No base qualities exist here, and no much larger clone lies one base off it.

Every donor in the study was a healthy Caucasian. The twin cohort consisted of three pairs of female monozygotic twins, all aged about 18 to 29 years. Positive isolation kits from Invitrogen were used to isolate the CD4+ and CD8+ T cell populations. The study at large found these results: Excess twin sharing in beta out-of-frame sequences was weaker because fewer shared sequences lowered the signal-to-noise ratio. Fewer insertions were carried by abundant cord blood beta clonotypes, a similar but weaker trend appeared in young adult naive repertoires, and no such trend appeared in memory repertoires. Invariant T cells such as MAIT and iNKT could partly confound zero-insertion analyses, although diverse VJ usage argued against such confounding for most clonotypes. Because the same donors could not be followed over many years, conclusions were based on cross-sectional statistical analysis. Recombination models systematically underestimated out-of-frame TCR alpha sharing in monozygotic twins but agreed with sharing between unrelated individuals. Out-of-frame TCR alpha sequences shared between twins showed an excess of low generation-probability sequences compared with coincidental sharing between unrelated individuals.

These data were likewise used in another study, on yellow fever vaccine responses in identical twins. From the second report: The authors reported that the T cell response to vaccination in identical twins appeared partly convergent and partly personalized. In identical twins, the study followed T cell clones that responded to the vaccine with precision.

Material: CD8+ T cells sorted from blood. This sequence uses TRBV20-1 and TRBJ2-7; the central 7 bases match TRBD2. This receptor was obtained from a woman younger than 30 in good health. CDR3 loop: CSARDNLSGPTTYEQYF. The bases read TGCAGTGCTAGAGACAACCTTAGCGGGCCTACAACCTACGAGCAGTACTTC.